This T cell receptor (beta chain) was recorded in a study of OX40 agonist ivuxolimab in advanced cancers. About the research overall: Each dose-escalation patient presented with hepatocellular carcinoma, melanoma, renal cell or head and neck cancer.

As to this clone: Its target is not known.

Study results and limitations: Low normalized clonal expansion also occurred in some nonresponding patients. The antigens recognized by the expanded peripheral T cells, that is their antigen specificity, were not determined.

Sequencing used immunoSEQ multiplex PCR; TCRdb keeps in-frame clones, though not all of them. The table lists approximately 82,000 clones, around 83% of them singletons. With 4 bases removed from V and 0 bases from J, the gap between germline ends came to 8 bases. Germline assignment: CDR1 MDHEN and CDR2 SYDVKM. There are 14 residues in the CDR3. The sequence derives from an adult with an advanced solid tumor such as melanoma, head and neck, liver or kidney cancer. J is TRBJ2-3 and V is TRBV28, with D unresolved. The sample was CD4+ or CD8+ T cells sorted from blood, taken in a trial of the OX40 agonist ivuxolimab. This CDR3 reads CASSSAPSTDTQYF. CDR3 DNA: TGTGCCAGCAGTTCGGCCCCGAGCACAGATACGCAGTATTTT.